The source of this TCR beta chain is a study of molecular identifiers for immune sequencing clone quantification. This clonotype turned up a few times. Per germline, CDR1 SGDLS and CDR2 YYNGEE. The CDR3 extends over 17 amino acids. Trimming took 0 bases from V and 0 from J, leaving 10 bases between them. Using its own MiXCR run on the PCR reads, TCRdb lists one record per CDR3 protein. The repertoire holds about 510,000 distinct CDR3 sequences, with 25% as singletons. The sequence was collected from a human donor in good health. Some libraries in this study had Jurkat cell RNA spiked in. What was sequenced was naive CD8+ T cells from blood, with Jurkat cell RNA spiked in. Subset defined: FACS-sorted CD8+CD4-CCR7+CD45RA+ naive T cells. The chain uses TRBV9 and TRBJ2-6, with D unclear. Written as DNA, the CDR3 is TGTGCCAGCAGCGTAGTGGCACCAAGCTCTGGGGCCAACGTCCTGACTTTC. Translating gives CASSVVAPSSGANVLTF.